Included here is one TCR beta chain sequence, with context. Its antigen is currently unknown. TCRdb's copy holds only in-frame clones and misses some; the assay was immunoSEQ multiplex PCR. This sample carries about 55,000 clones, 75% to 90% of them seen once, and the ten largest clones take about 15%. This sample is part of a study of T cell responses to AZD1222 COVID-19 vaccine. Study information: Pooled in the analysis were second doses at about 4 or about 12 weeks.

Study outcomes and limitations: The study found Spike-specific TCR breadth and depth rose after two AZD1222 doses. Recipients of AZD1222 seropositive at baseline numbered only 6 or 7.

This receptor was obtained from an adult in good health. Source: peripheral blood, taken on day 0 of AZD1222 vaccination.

The CDR3 bases are TGTGCCAGCAGCCTCCTTTGGGACCGGCGCACCGGGGAGCTGTTTTTT. Its translation is CASSLLWDRRTGELFF. The V call is TRBV14, the J call TRBJ2-2, with D perhaps matching TRBD1 or TRBD2 (5 bases each). The CDR3 runs 16 residues. In germline, CDR1 is SGHDN, CDR2 FVKESK. V dropped 4 bases and J dropped 4 bases, with 16 bases sitting between them.